This T cell receptor beta chain appears in the sequencing data of a study of T-cell memory formation after mild COVID-19. The study's findings and limits: CD4+ contracting clones were mainly CM and EM; CD8+ ones, EMRA. Clones shrinking between day 15 and 85 showed a balanced CD4/CD8 split, and those that grew later tilted toward CD4+.

Note on this clonotype: What it binds is not known.

Sample barcodes and UMIs were carried by the TCR alpha and TCR beta cDNA libraries that 5'RACE generated with constant-segment primers. TCRdb re-derived calls from the 5' RACE reads in MiXCR, one entry per CDR3 protein. Among approximately 580,000 distinct CDR3 sequences listed, roughly 22% were seen once. V was clipped by 5 bases and J by 2 bases, with 9 bases between them. Looked up from germline, CDR1 is SGHRS and CDR2 is YFSETQ. The CDR3 runs 13 residues. The sample consisted of PBMCs or a T cell subset sorted from them (not recorded which). This rearrangement joins TRBV5-1 to TRBJ2-3; perhaps TRBD1 as D (6 bases). The sequence came from an adult woman who had mild COVID-19 (a few samples of this study predate the infection). Cell type and time point are not known. The CDR3, as DNA: TGCGCCAGCAGTGCAGGGGACACAGATACGCAGTATTTT. Translation: CASSAGDTDTQYF.